This TCR beta chain was found in a study of blood T cell repertoires in COVID-19. Overall study context: The samples span acute and convalescent COVID-19 from the United States, Italy and Spain. Sources were T cells, B-cell-depleted T cells, or PBMCs; the material itself was cDNA or gDNA.

The CDR3 sequence is 12 residues long. From germline, CDR1 is MNHEY and CDR2 SMNVEV (reference sequence). Trimming stripped 5 bases from V and 10 bases from J, with 14 bases between. Authors' data handling: Reference gene primer amplification in the assay estimated nucleated cell counts. Data came from immunoSEQ multiplex PCR; TCRdb stores just in-frame clones and leaves some out. V and J calls and clone size are given by that table; D and trimming were obtained from the DNA. The repertoire holds around 260,000 clones, 65% to 90% seen once, with approximately 2% in the top ten. Sequencing input: peripheral blood. The V call is TRBV27, the J call TRBJ1-2; no clear D gene. The receptor comes from a man aged 30 to 45 with active or convalescent COVID-19. For the CDR3, the DNA is TGTGCCAGCAGTCCCCGACGAGGTGACTACACCTTC. It specifies CASSPRRGDYTF.